A single sample is the source of the 17 T cell receptor beta chains below, sequenced in a study of shared clonotypes between healthy human individuals. The method was immunoSEQ multiplex PCR; TCRdb's version includes in-frame clones alone and lacks a portion of them. Of 2 million to 2.5 million clones listed, approximately 93% are singletons. The material sequenced was naive CD4+ T cells from PBMCs. Subset here: CD45RA+ positively selected. The receptors stem from a man between 18 and 35 years old in good health. Some clones in this sample may be carry-over from other donors' samples.

The rearrangement links TRBV19 to TRBJ2-3, with D perhaps TRBD1 (6 bases). Trimming removed 7 bases from V and 0 bases from J, with 11 bases in between. Germline V gene lookup returns CDR1 LNHDA and CDR2 SQIVND (reference sequence). The CDR3 runs 14 residues. CDR3 coding DNA: TGTGCCAGTACGGACAGATCCAGCACAGATACGCAGTATTTT. Encoded protein: CASTDRSSTDTQYF.

The J gene is TRBJ1-2, the V gene TRBV2; D not certain. Trimming cost V 3 bases and J 4 bases, with 9 bases left between them. Germline CDR1 is SNHLY and CDR2 is FYNNEI. The CDR3 extends over 13 amino acids. The CDR3 here is CASSDGDLYGYTF. The CDR3 DNA is TGTGCCAGCAGTGATGGGGATCTCTATGGCTACACCTTC.

This chain links TRBV27 with TRBJ1-1, with no clear D. CDR1 is MNHEY and CDR2 is SMNVEV in the germline V gene (reference sequence). V was trimmed by 6 bases and J by 3 bases, leaving 14 bases between them. The CDR3 totals 14 residues. CDR3 in amino acids: CASSPMGADTEAFF. The CDR3 coding sequence is TGTGCCAGCAGCCCCATGGGAGCGGACACTGAAGCTTTCTTT.

As to this clone: The junction differs from germline at one of its ends, possibly a read error. This rearrangement joins TRBV15 to TRBJ1-2, with D unclear. This CDR3 comprises 16 residues. The germline gives CDR1 LNHNV, CDR2 YYDKDF (reference sequence). The CDR3 DNA is TGTGCCACCAGCAGAGATAGCCGGGCCCCTAAGTATGGCTACACCTTC. Its protein product is CATSRDSRAPKYGYTF.

The chain recombines TRBV11-2 with TRBJ1-4, with 9 bases fitting TRBD1. Germline V gives CDR1 SGHAT, CDR2 FQNNGV. V was clipped by 3 bases and J by 4 bases; unmatched bases: 3. The CDR3 is made up of 15 amino acids. CDR3 protein: CASSFGQGYNEKLFF. As DNA, the CDR3 is TGTGCCAGCAGCTTCGGACAGGGGTATAATGAAAAACTGTTTTTT.

The V gene is TRBV6-5, the J gene TRBJ1-6; D not resolved. CDR3 length: 15 residues. From germline, CDR1 is MNHEY and CDR2 SVGAGI. V dropped 6 bases and J dropped 4 bases, with 13 bases sitting between them. The CDR3 loop reads CASSQIAGYNSPLHF. The CDR3 DNA sequence: TGTGCCAGCAGCCAAATCGCGGGGTATAATTCACCCCTCCACTTT.

This clone has a single count. The CDR3 DNA sequence: TGTGCCATCAGTCGATCTTACGAGGACCGGGTCTACTTC. Residues: CAISRSYEDRVYF. The rearrangement joins TRBV10-3 to TRBJ2-5; no clear D. Germline V gives CDR1 ENHRY, CDR2 SYGVKD. V shed 5 bases and J shed 14 bases, with 21 bases lying between them. This CDR3 comprises 13 residues.

This sequence joins TRBV5-5 and TRBJ2-1; TRBD2 agrees at 8 bases. Germline assignment: CDR1 SGHKS and CDR2 YYEKEE (reference sequence). This CDR3 has 19 amino acids. The ends lost 1 base at V and 4 bases at J; junction bases unmatched: 16. The CDR3 here is CASSLSPAGALADYNEQFF. The CDR3 DNA follows: TGTGCCAGCAGCTTGTCCCCAGCGGGAGCCCTTGCGGATTACAATGAGCAGTTCTTC.

The chain joins TRBV18 to TRBJ1-1; D is perhaps TRBD1 (5 bases). The CDR3 totals 15 residues. Trimming stripped 3 bases from V and 3 bases from J, with 14 bases between. The germline CDR1 and CDR2 sequences are KGHSH and LQKENI. The CDR3 nucleotides read TGTGCCAGCTCACCCTTTGGGGCGGGGGACACTGAAGCTTTCTTT. It translates to CASSPFGAGDTEAFF.

The genes are TRBV21-1 and TRBJ2-4; the table's D call of TRBD1 was not tested on the DNA. TRBV21-1 is a documented pseudogene. The CDR3 consists of 14 residues. The CDR3 coding sequence is TGTGCCAGCACCCAGGGGTTAGCCAAAAACATTCAGTACTTC. As protein: CASTQGLAKNIQYF.

V is TRBV6-6 and J is TRBJ2-7; tentative D call: TRBD2 (5 bases). With 6 bases removed from V and 4 bases from J, the gap between germline ends came to 13 bases. The germline gives CDR1 MNHNY, CDR2 SVGAGI (reference sequence). CDR3 length: 13 residues. CDR3 sequence reads: CASSSGVLYEQYF. In DNA, the CDR3 is TGTGCCAGCAGCTCCGGGGTGCTATACGAGCAGTACTTC.

V and J are TRBV4-2 and TRBJ1-1; 7 nucleotides align to TRBD1. The junction had 7 bases not matched to a gene; V was cut back by 5 bases and J by 1 base. The CDR3 spans 15 residues. CDR1 and CDR2 from the germline V gene are LGHNA and YNFKEQ. CDR3 loop: CASSGRGQANTEAFF. The CDR3 DNA follows: TGTGCCAGCAGCGGCAGAGGACAGGCGAACACTGAAGCTTTCTTT.

This clone was seen a few times. The gene calls are TRBV7-2 and TRBJ1-1; 8 positions match TRBD1. Germline V CDR1 and CDR2: SGHTA, FQGNSA. This CDR3 has 15 amino acids. V lost 5 bases and J lost 5; bases outside the gene matches: 10. The DNA of the CDR3 is TGTGCCAGCAGCCCCAGACAGGGGATGGGGACTGAAGCTTTCTTT. This translates into CASSPRQGMGTEAFF.

This rearrangement joins TRBV7-6 to TRBJ1-1; 7 bases agree with TRBD1. The CDR3 covers 15 residues. The trim removed 5 bases at V and 3 bases at J, leaving 9 bases unmatched. Per germline, CDR1 SGHVS and CDR2 FNYEAQ. The CDR3 nucleotides read TGTGCCAGCAGCCTAAGGGCCACAGGGGACACTGAAGCTTTCTTT. This translates into CASSLRATGDTEAFF.

The gene calls are TRBV11-2 and TRBJ2-7; tentatively, D is TRBD1 (7 bases). The CDR3 is made up of 16 amino acids. Trimming removed 4 bases from V and 0 bases from J, with 16 bases in between. The germline V gene encodes CDR1 SGHAT and CDR2 FQNNGV. For the CDR3, the DNA is TGTGCCAGCAGCTCGTACTACAGGGGAGGCTCCTACGAGCAGTACTTC. Its translation is CASSSYYRGGSYEQYF. The complete variable domain, with remaining parts taken from reference TRBV11-2 and TRBJ2-7, reads EAGVAQSPRYKIIEKRQSVAFWCNPISGHATLYWYQQILGQGPKLLIQFQNNGVVDDSQLPKDRFSAERLKGVDSTLKIQPAKLEDSAVYLCASSSYYRGGSYEQYFGPGTRLTVT.

The V and J genes are TRBV11-2 and TRBJ2-1; D perhaps matches TRBD2 (5 bases). The V end was cut by 0 bases, the J end by 3 bases, with 6 bases between. The CDR3 consists of 14 residues. The V gene's germline CDR1 is SGHAT and CDR2 FQNNGV. The CDR3 DNA reads as TGTGCCAGCAGCTTAGACACTAGCTACAATGAGCAGTTCTTC. Its translation: CASSLDTSYNEQFF.

The rearrangement links TRBV5-1 to TRBJ2-7; D perhaps matches TRBD2 (5 bases). V was trimmed by 1 base and J by 5 bases, leaving 16 bases between them. The CDR3 length is 15 residues. Germline CDR1 reads SGHRS; CDR2 reads YFSETQ. The CDR3 DNA is TGCGCCAGCAGCTTGCTAGTAGGAGGACGACACGAGCAGTACTTC. Translated: CASSLLVGGRHEQYF.